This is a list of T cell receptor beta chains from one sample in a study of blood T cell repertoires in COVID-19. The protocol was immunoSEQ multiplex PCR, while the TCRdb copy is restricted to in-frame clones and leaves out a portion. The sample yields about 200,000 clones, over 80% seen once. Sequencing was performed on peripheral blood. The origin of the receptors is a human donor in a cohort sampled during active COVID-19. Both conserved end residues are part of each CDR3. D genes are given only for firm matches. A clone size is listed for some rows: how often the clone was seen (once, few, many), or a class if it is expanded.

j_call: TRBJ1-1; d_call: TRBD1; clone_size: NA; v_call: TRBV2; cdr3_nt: TGTGCCAGCAGGGGACAGGGGAAGTACACTGAAGCTTTCTTT; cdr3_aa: CASRGQGKYTEAFF
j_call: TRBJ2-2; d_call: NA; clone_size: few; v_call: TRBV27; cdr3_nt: TGTGCCAGCAGTTTTACCCCGGGCACCGGGGAGCTGTTTTTT; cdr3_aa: CASSFTPGTGELFF
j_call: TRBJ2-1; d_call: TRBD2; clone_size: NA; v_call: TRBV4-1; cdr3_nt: TGCGCCAGCAGCCATCTAGCGGGACGGCAGTTCTTC; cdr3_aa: CASSHLAGRQFF
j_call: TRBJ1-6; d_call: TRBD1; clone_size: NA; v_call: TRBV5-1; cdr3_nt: TGCGCCAGCAGACAGGGGGAAAATTCACCCCTCCACTTT; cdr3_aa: CASRQGENSPLHF
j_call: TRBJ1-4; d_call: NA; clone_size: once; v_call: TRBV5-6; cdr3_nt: TGTGCCAGCAGCTTCTCTGCAACTAATGAAAAACTGTTTTTT; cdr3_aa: CASSFSATNEKLFF
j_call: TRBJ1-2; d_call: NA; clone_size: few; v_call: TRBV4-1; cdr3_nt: TGCGCCAGCAGCCAAGGGCTCGGGAACTATGGCTACACCTTC; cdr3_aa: CASSQGLGNYGYTF
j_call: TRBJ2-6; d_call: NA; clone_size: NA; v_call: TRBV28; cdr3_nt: TGTGCCAGCAGTCCCAGGGGCCCCGGCGGGGCCAACGTCCTGACTTTC; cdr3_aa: CASSPRGPGGANVLTF
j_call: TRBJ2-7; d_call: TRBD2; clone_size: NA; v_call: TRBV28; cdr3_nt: TGTGCCAGCCAGCGGGGTAGCGGGAGGTTACTCTCCTACGAGCAGTACTTC; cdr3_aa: CASQRGSGRLLSYEQYF
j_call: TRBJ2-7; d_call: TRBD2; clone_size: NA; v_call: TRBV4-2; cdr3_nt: TGTGCCAGCAGCCAAGCAGCAACGGGAGGCACCTCCTACGAGCAGTACTTC; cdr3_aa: CASSQAATGGTSYEQYF
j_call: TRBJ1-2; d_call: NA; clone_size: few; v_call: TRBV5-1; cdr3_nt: TGCGCCAGCAGCTCGCACAGTTGGTATGGCTACACCTTC; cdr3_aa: CASSSHSWYGYTF
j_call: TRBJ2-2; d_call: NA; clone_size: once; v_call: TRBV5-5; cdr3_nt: TGTGCCAGCAGCTCAGTGGTCGGGAAGAACACCGGGGAGCTGTTTTTT; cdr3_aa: CASSSVVGKNTGELFF
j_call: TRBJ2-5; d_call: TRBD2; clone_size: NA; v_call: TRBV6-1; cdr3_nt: TGTGCCAGCAGTGATGGCGGGGGACGGGAGACCCAGTACTTC; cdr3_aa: CASSDGGGRETQYF
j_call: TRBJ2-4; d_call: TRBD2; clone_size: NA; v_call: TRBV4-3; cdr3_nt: TGCGCCAGCAGCCAAGATTTGGGGGGACTAGCGGGAGGGTTGGCCAAAAACATTCAGTACTTC; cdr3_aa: CASSQDLGGLAGGLAKNIQYF
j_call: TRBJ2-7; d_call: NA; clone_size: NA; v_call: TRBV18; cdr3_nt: TGTGCCAGCTCACCACCGGGTACGGGAGTTTTGTACGAGCAGTACTTC; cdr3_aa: CASSPPGTGVLYEQYF
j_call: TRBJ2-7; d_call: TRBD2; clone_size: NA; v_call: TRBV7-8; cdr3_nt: TGTGCCAGCAGCGGCGGACTAGCGGGAGGTCGCGAGCAGTACTTC; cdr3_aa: CASSGGLAGGREQYF
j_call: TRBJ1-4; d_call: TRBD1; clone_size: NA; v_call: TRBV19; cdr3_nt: TGTGCCAGTAGTCTCCTACAGGGGGTCGGTGAAAAACTGTTTTTT; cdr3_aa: CASSLLQGVGEKLFF
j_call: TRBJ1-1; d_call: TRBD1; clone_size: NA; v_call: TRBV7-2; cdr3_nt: TGTGCCAGCAGCGCTCACAGGGGGGGATTGAACACTGAAGCTTTCTTT; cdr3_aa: CASSAHRGGLNTEAFF
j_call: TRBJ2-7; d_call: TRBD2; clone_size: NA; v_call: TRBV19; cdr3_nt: TGTGCCAGTAGAACTATAGCGGGAGAAACCTACGAGCAGTACTTC; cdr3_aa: CASRTIAGETYEQYF
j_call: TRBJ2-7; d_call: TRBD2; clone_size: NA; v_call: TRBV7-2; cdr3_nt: TGTGCCAGCAGCTTCGGGGGGGCTAGCGGGGCCTACGAGCAGTACTTC; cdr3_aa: CASSFGGASGAYEQYF